This T cell receptor (beta chain) emerged from a study of T cells in Graves' hyperthyroidism and ophthalmopathy. General study findings and limits: Peripheral blood also featured most of the thyroid clonotypes expanded above 0.001.

About this clonotype itself: Its antigen is undetermined.

Germline CDR1 is MNHEY and CDR2 is SMNVEV (reference sequence). The V gene lost 0 bases and the J gene lost 2 bases, with 11 bases spanning the gap. This CDR3 region has 15 residues. The study based diagnoses on clinical symptoms, serum thyroxine and TRAb, thyroid ultrasound and orbital computed tomography. Fresh peripheral blood, about 10 ml of it, supplied the PBMCs. Regions amplified from RNA transcripts were the TCR beta CDR3 regions. Primed by the HTBI set, a first-round RT-PCR was run on the TCR CDR3. TCRdb ran MiXCR on the multiplex PCR reads and lists one entry per CDR3 protein. The top ten hold roughly 7% of the sample, which has 600,000 or so distinct CDR3 sequences, approximately 15% seen once.

The chain recombines TRBV27 with TRBJ2-7; no clear D. Material: blood. This receptor was identified in a woman between 18 and 29 years old with Graves' ophthalmopathy. The CDR3 loop is CASSLSVQNAYEQYF. CDR3 bases: TGTGCCAGCAGTTTATCCGTACAAAATGCCTACGAGCAGTACTTC.